Sequencing of this T cell receptor beta chain was carried out in a study of control samples from healthy donors and cancer patients. The CDR3 length is 16 residues. Per germline, CDR1 SGHAT and CDR2 FQNNGV. Trimming left V 2 bases short and J 2 bases short, with 16 bases between. Here immunoSEQ multiplex PCR was the method, and the copy in TCRdb shows in-frame clones only, minus some. Of over 110,000 clones in the sample, around nine tenths were seen once. The receptor was isolated from a man under 40 in good health. The sample consisted of blood. The chain joins TRBV11-2 to TRBJ2-7; D may be TRBD2 (6 bases). The CDR3, as DNA: TGTGCCAGCAGCTTAAGGTGGACGGGAGTGGCCTACGAGCAGTACTTC. Translated, it gives CASSLRWTGVAYEQYF.